This TCR beta chain was sequenced in a study of cytomegalovirus exposure and HLA in healthy donors. Overall study context: Among some 400 genotyped donors, roughly 80% fell in the Caucasian-associated ancestry cluster. Points from the study as a whole: From TCR beta sequences, most subjects' HLA-A and HLA-B alleles were reportedly predicted accurately.

Germline-derived CDR1 and CDR2 are LNHNV and YYDKDF (reference sequence). The length of the CDR3 is 14 residues. Trimming pared 1 base from V and 8 bases from J, leaving 14 bases between. 13 Jbeta primers and 60 Vbeta primers were used for the PCR. In the study's own analysis: In a later analysis, the count reached 74 million or so unique TCR beta chains, with around 10 million shared. Here immunoSEQ multiplex PCR was the method, and the copy in TCRdb shows in-frame clones only, minus some. That table gives V, J and clone size, and the DNA gave D and trimming. Altogether fewer than 110,000 clones are present, 77% being singletons, with the ten largest covering about 4.3%. As regards this clone: The antigen is undetermined.

Specimen: PBMCs. The sequence was obtained from a male donor in good health and CMV-seronegative. The chain links TRBV15 to TRBJ1-2, with D perhaps matching TRBD1 (5 bases). This chain's CDR3 is CATSRAQGASGYTF. The CDR3 DNA sequence: TGTGCCACCAGCAGAGCTCAAGGGGCGAGCGGCTACACCTTC.